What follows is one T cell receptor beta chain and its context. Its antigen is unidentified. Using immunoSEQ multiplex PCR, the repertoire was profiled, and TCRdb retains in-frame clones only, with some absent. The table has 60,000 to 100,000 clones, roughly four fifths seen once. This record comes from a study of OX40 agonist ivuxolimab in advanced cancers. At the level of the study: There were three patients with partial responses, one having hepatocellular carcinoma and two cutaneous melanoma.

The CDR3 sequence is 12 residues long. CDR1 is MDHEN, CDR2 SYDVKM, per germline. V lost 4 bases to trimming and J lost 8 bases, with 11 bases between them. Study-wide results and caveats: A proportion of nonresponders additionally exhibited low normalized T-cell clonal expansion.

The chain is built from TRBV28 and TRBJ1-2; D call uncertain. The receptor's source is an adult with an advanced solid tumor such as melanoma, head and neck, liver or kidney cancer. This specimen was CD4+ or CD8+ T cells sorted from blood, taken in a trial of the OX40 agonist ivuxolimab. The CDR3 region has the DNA TGTGCCAGCAGTTCAATGCCTAGGGGCTACACCTTC. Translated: CASSSMPRGYTF.